This entry lists 27 T cell receptor beta chains sequenced from one sample in a study of shared clonotypes between healthy human individuals. CD8 cells regarded as naive lacked CD45RO, were positively chosen for CCR7, and omitted terminally differentiated effector memory CD45RA+ cells. Sequencing was performed with immunoSEQ multiplex PCR; in TCRdb, only in-frame clones are kept and a portion is missing. The data show approximately 2,000,000 clones, just over 90% seen once. What was sequenced was naive CD8+ T cells from PBMCs. Receptor source: a man aged 18 to 29 in good health. Some clones in this sample may be carry-over from other donors' samples.

With regard to this clone: Mismatch with germline at one junction end may stem from a read error. J is TRBJ2-1 and V is TRBV6-1; 10 bases fit TRBD2. CDR1 and CDR2 (germline): MNHNS, SASEGT. This CDR3 contains 15 residues. CDR3 sequence reads: CASREGTSVYNEQFF. As DNA, the CDR3 is TGTGCCAGCAGGGAAGGGACTAGCGTTTACAATGAGCAGTTCTTC.

This clone was recorded once. The V gene is TRBV7-9, the J gene TRBJ2-7; the D gene could be TRBD1 or TRBD2 (5 bases each). V lost 1 base to trimming and J lost 5 bases, with 15 bases between them. From germline, CDR1 is SEHNR and CDR2 FQNEAQ (reference sequence). The CDR3 has 15 residues. The DNA of the CDR3 is TGTGCCAGCAGCTTAGGGTCGGGGACGGTCCACGAGCAGTACTTC. This translates into CASSLGSGTVHEQYF.

The rearrangement joins TRBV28 to TRBJ2-7, with 9 bases matching TRBD1. J gave up 4 bases and V 5 bases, and 6 bases lay outside the gene matches. The V gene's germline CDR1 is MDHEN and CDR2 SYDVKM. There are 14 residues in the CDR3. The CDR3 sequence: CASSVQGAKYEQYF. CDR3 nucleotide sequence: TGTGCCAGCAGTGTACAGGGGGCGAAGTACGAGCAGTACTTC.

The CDR3 DNA is TGTGCCAGCAGCAACGTTCGGGGGCCCTACAATGAGCAGTTCTTC. Translated: CASSNVRGPYNEQFF. The chain is built from TRBV9 and TRBJ2-1; D is perhaps TRBD1 or TRBD2 (6 bases each). Germline V gives CDR1 SGDLS, CDR2 YYNGEE. Trimming removed 4 bases from V and 2 bases from J, with 13 bases in between. The CDR3 runs 15 residues. Full variable domain (missing parts from reference TRBV9 and TRBJ2-1): DSGVTQTPKHLITATGQRVTLRCSPRSGDLSVYWYQQSLDQGLQFLIQYYNGEERAKGNILERFSAQQFPDLHSELNLSSLELGDSALYFCASSNVRGPYNEQFFGPGTRLTVL.

The chain joins TRBV5-1 to TRBJ2-7, with 8 bases that match TRBD2. In germline, CDR1 is SGHRS, CDR2 YFSETQ. The length of the CDR3 is 14 residues. V lost 4 bases to trimming and J lost 5 bases; unmatched junction nucleotides: 8. The CDR3 DNA reads as TGCGCCAGCAGCCTAAGGACTAGCTACCACGAGCAGTACTTC. Its translation is CASSLRTSYHEQYF.

This rearrangement joins TRBV28 to TRBJ2-7, with a possible D match to TRBD2 (6 bases). Trimming removed 6 bases from V and 3 bases from J, with 21 bases in between. CDR1 is MDHEN and CDR2 is SYDVKM in the germline V gene. CDR3 size: 16 residues. The CDR3 DNA reads TGTGCCAGCAGCAGCCCCCGGGACTCCGAGGTCTACGAGCAGTACTTC. Residues: CASSSPRDSEVYEQYF.

A single count supports this clone. This chain links TRBV28 with TRBJ2-7, with 7 bases fitting TRBD2. J was trimmed by 8 bases and V by 3 bases; bases with no gene match: 13. Germline V gene lookup returns CDR1 MDHEN and CDR2 SYDVKM. This CDR3 spans 15 amino acids. The CDR3 sequence: CASSFKAGAEAQQYF. The DNA for the CDR3 is TGTGCCAGCAGTTTTAAGGCGGGAGCAGAAGCCCAGCAGTACTTC.

The rearrangement links TRBV6-6 to TRBJ2-7; no clear D gene. V was trimmed by 4 bases and J by 0 bases, leaving 13 bases between them. The germline gives CDR1 MNHNY, CDR2 SVGAGI (reference sequence). The CDR3 sequence is 15 residues long. CDR3 nucleotides: TGTGCCAGCAGTTCCCTTGACTGGAGCTCCTACGAGCAGTACTTC. This codes for CASSSLDWSSYEQYF.

The rearrangement joins TRBV19 to TRBJ1-1, with 9 bases aligning to TRBD1. The germline V gene encodes CDR1 LNHDA and CDR2 SQIVND (reference sequence). The V gene end was trimmed by 5 bases and the J gene end by 6 bases; junction bases not matched to a gene: 7. This CDR3 has 14 residues. The CDR3 nucleotides read TGTGCCAGTAGTCCCCGGGACAGGGAGGCTGAAGCTTTCTTT. Translating it yields CASSPRDREAEAFF.

The V gene is TRBV6-5, the J gene TRBJ1-1; tentatively, D is TRBD1 (5 bases). The CDR3 runs 14 residues. Per the germline V gene, CDR1 is MNHEY and CDR2 is SVGAGI. V lost 2 bases and J lost 4, with 11 bases in between. CDR3 loop: CASSYTEGLTEAFF. The CDR3 region has the DNA TGTGCCAGCAGTTACACTGAGGGGCTCACTGAAGCTTTCTTT.

This sequence joins TRBV13 and TRBJ2-1, with a tentative D call TRBD2 (5 bases). V was clipped by 7 bases and J by 3 bases, with 40 bases between them. CDR1 PRHDT and CDR2 FYEKMQ come from the germline V gene (reference sequence). This CDR3 region has 23 residues. The CDR3 sequence: CASTTRSGLPLHSAPDIYNEQFF. CDR3 coding DNA: TGTGCCAGCACCACCCGATCCGGACTTCCCCTGCACTCTGCGCCCGATATCTACAATGAGCAGTTCTTC.

J is TRBJ1-2 and V is TRBV27, with 8 bases matching TRBD1. CDR1 is MNHEY, CDR2 SMNVEV, per germline (reference sequence). Losses at the gene ends were 6 bases for V and 4 bases for J; bases not matched to a gene: 13. There are 16 residues in the CDR3. The CDR3 nucleotides read TGTGCCAGCAGCCTACTCTCCAGGGGGCTCGGCTATGGCTACACCTTC. This gives the protein CASSLLSRGLGYGYTF.

The rearrangement links TRBV6-5 to TRBJ2-6; D remains ambiguous. Trimming removed 1 base from V and 0 bases from J, with 4 bases in between. This CDR3 is built from 15 residues. The germline CDR1 and CDR2 sequences are MNHEY and SVGAGI. CDR3 sequence: CASSYFDSGANVLTF. Here the CDR3 DNA reads TGTGCCAGCAGTTACTTTGACTCTGGGGCCAACGTCCTGACTTTC.

The chain links TRBV2 to TRBJ2-7; 7 bases match TRBD2. V lost 4 bases, J lost 5 bases, and 11 bases stayed unmatched. This CDR3 region has 15 residues. CDR1 is SNHLY and CDR2 is FYNNEI in the germline V gene. This chain's CDR3 is CASSVSGRTADEQYF. In DNA, the CDR3 is TGTGCCAGCAGTGTATCCGGGAGGACGGCAGACGAGCAGTACTTC. Variable domain in full (rest from reference TRBV2 and TRBJ2-7): EPEVTQTPSHQVTQMGQEVILRCVPISNHLYFYWYRQILGQKVEFLVSFYNNEISEKSEIFDDQFSVERPDGSNFTLKIRSTKLEDSAMYFCASSVSGRTADEQYFGPGTRLTVT.

This clone showed up just a few times. The rearrangement links TRBV27 to TRBJ1-4; D not resolved. The V gene lost 6 bases and the J gene lost 3 bases, with 11 bases spanning the gap. Germline CDR1 is MNHEY and CDR2 is SMNVEV (reference sequence). The CDR3 has 14 amino acids. CDR3 sequence reads: CASSPIESNEKLFF. The DNA for the CDR3 is TGTGCCAGCAGCCCGATCGAGTCTAATGAAAAACTGTTTTTT.

V usage is TRBV5-4 and J usage is TRBJ1-1, with TRBD1 identical over 7 bases. The CDR3 totals 17 residues. Looked up from germline, CDR1 is SGHNT and CDR2 is YYREEE (reference sequence). V was clipped by 4 bases and J by 3 bases; unmatched bases: 15. The CDR3 reads CASSKWGDREGDTEAFF. The CDR3 DNA sequence: TGTGCCAGCAGCAAGTGGGGCGACAGGGAGGGGGACACTGAAGCTTTCTTT.

The genes are TRBV28 and TRBJ1-4, with a possible D match to TRBD1 (5 bases). V shed 6 bases and J shed 7 bases, with 24 bases lying between them. CDR1 is MDHEN and CDR2 is SYDVKM in the germline V gene. The CDR3 is 17 residues long. The CDR3 DNA follows: TGTGCCAGCAGCCCGGGGGGGGGTTGGTCTCCCAGTGAAAAACTGTTTTTT. Translation: CASSPGGGWSPSEKLFF.

The chain carries TRBV10-2 and TRBJ2-3; 10 bases line up with TRBD2. V gave up 5 bases and J gave up 4 bases; unmatched junction bases: 9. This CDR3 is built from 16 residues. Looked up from germline, CDR1 is WSHSY and CDR2 is SAAADI. CDR3 protein: CASSPASGSGADTQYF. The CDR3 region has the DNA TGCGCCAGCAGTCCGGCTAGCGGGAGCGGGGCAGATACGCAGTATTTT.

This chain connects TRBV7-9 to TRBJ1-4; D is undetermined. Trimming pared 0 bases from V and 7 bases from J, leaving 9 bases between. This CDR3 has 14 residues. Germline assignment: CDR1 SEHNR and CDR2 FQNEAQ (reference sequence). Here the CDR3 reads CASSLAGRGEKLFF. The CDR3 DNA reads TGTGCCAGCAGCTTAGCGGGTCGAGGTGAAAAACTGTTTTTT.

This chain uses TRBV27 with TRBJ2-7; D is undetermined. The CDR3 extends over 13 amino acids. Looked up from germline, CDR1 is MNHEY and CDR2 is SMNVEV (reference sequence). Deletions cut 4 bases from V and 2 bases from J, with 9 bases between. The CDR3 nucleotides read TGTGCCAGCAGTTCTTACCCCACCTACGAGCAGTACTTC. It translates to CASSSYPTYEQYF.

To note about this clone: The same CDR3 is also encoded by other DNA sequences in this sample. The chain employs TRBV9 and TRBJ2-3, with 12 bases that match TRBD2. V lost 3 bases and J lost 2; bases outside the gene matches: 4. From germline, CDR1 is SGDLS and CDR2 YYNGEE. The CDR3 spans 16 residues. CDR3 region: CASSALAGGSTDTQYF. DNA for the CDR3: TGTGCCAGCAGCGCACTAGCGGGAGGATCCACAGATACGCAGTATTTT.

The chain uses TRBV27 and TRBJ1-5, with 7 bases that match TRBD1. This CDR3 spans 14 amino acids. V lost 5 bases to trimming and J lost 6 bases; unmatched junction nucleotides: 7. CDR1 and CDR2 (germline): MNHEY, SMNVEV (reference sequence). The DNA of the CDR3 is TGTGCCAGCAGTGATACAGGGGTTTCTCAGCCCCAGCATTTT. Its protein is CASSDTGVSQPQHF.

The chain is built from TRBV19 and TRBJ2-3, with 8 bases identical to TRBD1. Trimming took 6 bases from V and 2 from J; bases not matched to a gene: 7. Germline CDR1 reads LNHDA; CDR2 reads SQIVND (reference sequence). The CDR3 consists of 15 residues. The CDR3 region is CASSTGTGNTDTQYF. The CDR3 region has the DNA TGTGCCAGTAGCACCGGGACAGGTAACACAGATACGCAGTATTTT.

This clone was seen a single time. The chain carries TRBV7-6 and TRBJ2-3; unclear D gene. Trimming took off 2 bases at V and 4 bases at J, with 16 bases between the two ends. The CDR3 covers 16 residues. CDR1 SGHVS and CDR2 FNYEAQ come from the germline V gene. The CDR3: CASSLYRAVSADTQYF. CDR3 DNA: TGTGCCAGCAGCTTATACCGGGCCGTCTCGGCAGATACGCAGTATTTT.

CDR3 nucleotides: TGTGCCAGCAGCGTAGGGGGAACAGGGCACTACGAGCAGTACTTC. Its translation is CASSVGGTGHYEQYF. The chain combines TRBV9 with TRBJ2-7; a weak D match, TRBD1 (6 bases). The V end lost 0 bases, the J end lost 3 bases, and 13 bases lay between the germline ends. CDR3 length: 15 residues. Germline CDR1 and CDR2: SGDLS and YYNGEE.

J is TRBJ1-1 and V is TRBV6-1, with D possibly TRBD1 on 6 matching bases. In germline, CDR1 is MNHNS, CDR2 SASEGT. The CDR3 is 14 residues long. Trimming removed 3 bases at V and 5 bases at J, with 13 bases between. The CDR3 protein is CASSELGGWTEAFF. The CDR3 DNA sequence: TGTGCCAGCAGTGAGTTGGGGGGCTGGACTGAAGCTTTCTTT.

J is TRBJ2-3 and V is TRBV13; 12 bases fit TRBD2. The length of the CDR3 is 16 residues. The germline V gene encodes CDR1 PRHDT and CDR2 FYEKMQ (reference sequence). Losses at the gene ends were 5 bases for V and 0 bases for J; bases not matched to a gene: 3. The CDR3 loop reads CASSGGTSGSTDTQYF. The CDR3 coding sequence is TGTGCCAGCAGCGGGGGGACTAGCGGGAGCACAGATACGCAGTATTTT.